Listed below are T cell receptor beta chains from one sample, sequenced in a study of PD-1 blockade in classical Hodgkin lymphoma. Profiled with immunoSEQ multiplex PCR; TCRdb holds only in-frame clones, not every one. Of roughly 32,000 clones in the sample, 82% were seen once. The sample in question was peripheral blood mononuclear cells (PBMCs), obtained at baseline. The receptors derive from a human donor with classical Hodgkin lymphoma. CDR3s include the opening cysteine and the closing phenylalanine or tryptophan. Fields, in order: clone size, J gene, D gene, V gene, CDR3 DNA, CDR3 protein. A D gene is named only where the DNA matches it firmly. Not every row has a clone size; where given, it reads once, few, many or a size class.

>few|TRBJ2-7|-|TRBV6-5
TGTGCCAGCAGTCCGAAGGGGGGAGGATACGAGCAGTACTTC
CASSPKGGGYEQYF
>-|TRBJ1-1|TRBD1|TRBV11-3
TGTGCCAGCAGCTCCGGGACAGGGACCACTGAAGCTTTCTTT
CASSSGTGTTEAFF
>few|TRBJ1-3|-|TRBV7-6
TGTGCCAGCAGCTTGGGGCAGGGCGGAATCATATATTTT
CASSLGQGGIIYF
>-|TRBJ1-5|-|TRBV6-5
TGTGCCAGCGGGGGCACTCAGCCCCAGCATTTT
CASGGTQPQHF
>-|TRBJ2-7|TRBD2|TRBV10-3
TGTGCCATCAGAGGACTAGCGGGGGCCCAAGGGGAGCAGTACTTC
CAIRGLAGAQGEQYF
>-|TRBJ2-1|-|TRBV6-5
TGTGCCAGCACTCCCGGCGGGGTAGGCTACAATGAGCAGTTCTTC
CASTPGGVGYNEQFF
>-|TRBJ2-5|TRBD1|TRBV10-3
TGTGCCATCAGTGACGAGGACAGGGCTGATGCGACCCAGTACTTC
CAISDEDRADATQYF
>-|TRBJ1-1|-|TRBV7-9
TGTGCCAGCAGTCCCGATTACACCCACACTGAAGCTTTCTTT
CASSPDYTHTEAFF
>-|TRBJ1-3|-|TRBV19
TGTGCCAGTAGAATCTCCTCTGGAAACACCATATATTTT
CASRISSGNTIYF
>-|TRBJ2-3|-|TRBV19
TGTGCCAGTAGGGACCCGAGAGACACAGATACGCAGTATTTT
CASRDPRDTDTQYF
>-|TRBJ1-2|-|TRBV6-5
TGTGCCAGCAGTTACAGTTCCGGTGGCTACACCTTC
CASSYSSGGYTF
>-|TRBJ1-2|TRBD1|TRBV27
TGTGCCAGCAGTCGGGGGGACAGCTATGGCTACACCTTC
CASSRGDSYGYTF
>-|TRBJ1-3|-|TRBV11-1
TGTGCCAGCTCGAGTGGGCTATCCGGAAACACCATATATTTT
CASSSGLSGNTIYF
>-|TRBJ1-5|-|TRBV28
TGTGCCAGCAGTTTACCTAGTAGGGCCCAGCATTTT
CASSLPSRAQHF
>-|TRBJ1-5|-|TRBV7-2
TGTGCCAGCAGCTTAGTTGGCAGCCAGCCCCAGCATTTT
CASSLVGSQPQHF
>once|TRBJ1-4|-|TRBV7-2
TGTGCCAGCAGCGGCAGTAGGAGTGGTGAAAAACTGTTTTTT
CASSGSRSGEKLFF
>once|TRBJ1-2|-|TRBV28
TGTGCCAGCAGTTTGGTCGCGGCGGGTAACTATGGCTACACCTTC
CASSLVAAGNYGYTF
>-|TRBJ1-1|-|TRBV6-4
TGTGCCAGCAGTGACTCGATGGGGTGGGGTAAAGCTTTCTTT
CASSDSMGWGKAFF
>-|TRBJ2-3|-|TRBV6-6
TGTGCCAGCAGTCGACAGGAACGCACAGATACGCAGTATTTT
CASSRQERTDTQYF
>-|TRBJ1-3|-|TRBV10-2
TGCGCCAGTAGGACAGATGGAAACACCATATATTTT
CASRTDGNTIYF
>-|TRBJ1-4|-|TRBV7-7
TGTGCTAGCAGCATTCATCCGAGGACCCAGAGTCGGGAAAAACTGTTTTTT
CASSIHPRTQSREKLFF
>-|TRBJ2-6|-|TRBV11-3
TGTGCCAGCAGCTTATCTCCGACAGCCTCTGGGGCCAACGTCCTGACTTTC
CASSLSPTASGANVLTF
>-|TRBJ1-5|-|TRBV19
TGTGCCAGTAGTATTGAAGGCAGCCAGCCCCAGCATTTT
CASSIEGSQPQHF
>-|TRBJ1-4|TRBD1|TRBV7-8
TGTGCCAGCAGCTCAGGTCAGGGGGGCTGGGAAAAACTGTTTTTT
CASSSGQGGWEKLFF
>once|TRBJ1-1|-|TRBV18
TGTGCCAGCTCACCAGCAGGGTTGAACACTGAAGCTTTCTTT
CASSPAGLNTEAFF
>-|TRBJ1-2|TRBD1|TRBV5-4
TGTGCCAGCAGCCCTGACAGGGGGCAGGGCTACACCTTC
CASSPDRGQGYTF
>-|TRBJ1-5|-|TRBV28
TGTGCCAGCAGTTTAAGCAAAGGATGGGACAATCAGCCCCAGCATTTT
CASSLSKGWDNQPQHF
>once|TRBJ2-7|-|TRBV7-2
TGTGCCAGCAGCTTAGACTGGGTCGGCTACGAGCAGTACTTC
CASSLDWVGYEQYF
>-|TRBJ2-7|-|TRBV5-5
TGTGCCAGCAGCTTGGGAGTTTTTGGACGGAGCTCCTACGAGCAGTACTTC
CASSLGVFGRSSYEQYF
>few|TRBJ2-7|-|TRBV7-2
TGTGCCAGCAGCGTGCAGCCCGGGAGCCTATACGAGCAGTACTTC
CASSVQPGSLYEQYF
>-|TRBJ1-2|-|TRBV7-2
TGTGCCAGCAGCTTAGTGATGGGACTTGCCCCTGGCTACACCTTC
CASSLVMGLAPGYTF
>-|TRBJ2-5|-|TRBV6-5
TGTGCCAGCAGTTCCCTCGACAGGCGGGAGACCCAGTACTTC
CASSSLDRRETQYF
>-|TRBJ2-7|-|TRBV19
TGTGCCAGTATCTATTCTACCAGTACCTACGAGCAGTACTTC
CASIYSTSTYEQYF
>-|TRBJ1-2|-|TRBV4-1
TGCGCCAGCAGCCAAGAACGAGGGACCGAGCGCTATGGCTACACCTTC
CASSQERGTERYGYTF
>-|TRBJ2-3|TRBD2|TRBV9
TGTGCCAGCAGCGTAGATGCGGGGGGGCTCCTAGATACGCAGTATTTT
CASSVDAGGLLDTQYF
>-|TRBJ1-2|-|TRBV10-3
TGTGCCATCAGTGAGTCGATCGGTCAGGGAGGCGGGTCTGGTGGCTACACCTTC
CAISESIGQGGGSGGYTF
>-|TRBJ1-1|-|TRBV11-3
TGTGCCAGCAGCTTGGCCCGGGATTTGAACACTGAAGCTTTCTTT
CASSLARDLNTEAFF
>-|TRBJ1-2|TRBD1|TRBV12-5
TGTGCTAGCAAGCCGGGACAGGGGGCATCTAACTATGGCTACACCTTC
CASKPGQGASNYGYTF
>-|TRBJ1-5|-|TRBV10-3
TGTGCCATCAGGCTGAATGCGGATCAGCCCCAGCATTTT
CAIRLNADQPQHF
>-|TRBJ2-3|-|TRBV4-1
TGCGCCAGCAGCCGTCCTGGGGTCCTAAGCACAGATACGCAGTATTTT
CASSRPGVLSTDTQYF
>-|TRBJ2-7|-|TRBV7-9
TGTGCCAGCAGCTTAGCGGGTTATGGCGTGGAGCAGTACTTC
CASSLAGYGVEQYF
>-|TRBJ1-1|TRBD1|TRBV10-3
TGTGCCATTAAGGGACAGGGGAGTGGGAACACTGAAGCTTTCTTT
CAIKGQGSGNTEAFF
>-|TRBJ1-2|-|TRBV18
TGTGCCAGCTCACCACAACCATCAGACGTCCCCTATGGCTACACCTTC
CASSPQPSDVPYGYTF
>-|TRBJ1-3|-|TRBV4-3
TGCGCCAGCAGCCAAGGTTCCCAGGGCTCTGGAAACACCATATATTTT
CASSQGSQGSGNTIYF
>-|TRBJ1-1|-|TRBV10-3
TGTGCCACCTCACCGTCGGGGGACCCGAACACTGAAGCTTTCTTT
CATSPSGDPNTEAFF
>-|TRBJ2-5|-|TRBV2
TGTGCCAGCACAGGGCGGGAGACCCAGTACTTC
CASTGRETQYF
>-|TRBJ2-5|TRBD1|TRBV19
TGTGCCACACGGGACAGACCCCAAGAGACCCAGTACTTC
CATRDRPQETQYF
>-|TRBJ1-2|-|TRBV5-6
TGTGCCAGCAGTTCCATTGGCTATGGCTACACCTTC
CASSSIGYGYTF
>-|TRBJ1-2|-|TRBV7-2
TGTGCCAGCAGCTTAGGAGAAGCTAACTATGGCTACACCTTC
CASSLGEANYGYTF
>-|TRBJ2-1|-|TRBV19
TGTGCCAGTACCCCCGTCGGGAGTGGTGAGCAGTTCTTC
CASTPVGSGEQFF
>-|TRBJ1-3|TRBD1|TRBV4-2
TGTGCCAGCAGCCAAGAATCCTGGCAGGGGGTCCCTCTCTCTGGAAACACCATATATTTT
CASSQESWQGVPLSGNTIYF
>-|TRBJ1-2|-|TRBV29-1
TGCAGCGCCTGGGCAAGTGATGACTATGGCTACACCTTC
CSAWASDDYGYTF
>once|TRBJ2-7|-|TRBV6-5
TGTGCCAGCAGACCCACCGGGGCCCCGGTCTACGAGCAGTACTTC
CASRPTGAPVYEQYF